The 25 T cell receptor beta chains below were found in one sample sequenced in a study of shared clonotypes between healthy human individuals. Naive CD8 isolation took CD45RO-negative cells positively selected for CCR7 and excluded terminally differentiated effector memory CD45RA+ cells. Generated by immunoSEQ multiplex PCR, the TCRdb table keeps only in-frame clones and is missing some. The sample includes about 2 million clones, approximately 95% of them seen just once. The source material was naive CD8+ T cells sorted from blood. Every receptor here comes from a man aged 18 to 35 in good health.

The chain is built from TRBV9 and TRBJ1-1, with D unresolved. The V end lost 0 bases, the J end lost 6 bases, and 9 bases lay between the germline ends. Germline V gives CDR1 SGDLS, CDR2 YYNGEE. The CDR3 is 13 amino acids. In nucleotides, the CDR3 is TGTGCCAGCAGCGTAGGGAGCGGGGCTGAAGCTTTCTTT. Translated, it gives CASSVGSGAEAFF.

V usage is TRBV9 and J usage is TRBJ2-1; D is unclear. Trimming took 4 bases from V and 9 from J, leaving 14 bases between them. Per germline, CDR1 SGDLS and CDR2 YYNGEE. The CDR3 runs 13 residues. The CDR3 sequence is CASSLPVPGEQFF. The DNA for the CDR3 is TGTGCCAGCAGCTTACCCGTTCCGGGTGAGCAGTTCTTC.

The V call is TRBV9, the J call TRBJ1-3; a weak D match, TRBD1 (5 bases). Germline CDR1 reads SGDLS; CDR2 reads YYNGEE. Trimming cost V 0 bases and J 0 bases, with 10 bases left between them. CDR3 length: 16 residues. The CDR3 DNA is TGTGCCAGCAGCGTAGGGACATCTTCCTCTGGAAACACCATATATTTT. Amino acids: CASSVGTSSSGNTIYF.

The chain has TRBV29-1 and TRBJ2-1; TRBD2 agrees at 7 bases. CDR1 is SQVTM and CDR2 is ANQGSEA in the germline V gene. CDR3 length equals 13 residues. After removal of 5 bases from V and 9 bases from J, the junction contained 10 bases not matched to a gene. CDR3 region: CSVLGREWSEQFF. The CDR3 nucleotides are TGCAGCGTTTTAGGGCGGGAGTGGAGTGAGCAGTTCTTC.

The chain joins TRBV6-5 to TRBJ1-3, with a tentative D call TRBD1 (6 bases). The germline V and J ends were trimmed by 8 bases and 0 bases, with 11 bases remaining between them. CDR3 size: 14 residues. In germline, CDR1 is MNHEY, CDR2 SVGAGI. This CDR3 reads CASGAGDSGNTIYF. The CDR3 DNA follows: TGTGCCAGCGGGGCAGGGGACTCTGGAAACACCATATATTTT.

The chain carries TRBV7-2 and TRBJ2-7; 10 bases match TRBD2. The V and J ends lost 6 bases and 4 bases, in that order; junction bases with no gene match: 21. CDR1 is SGHTA, CDR2 FQGNSA, per germline. CDR3 length: 19 amino acids. CDR3 residues: CASSRPHPGSSGREYEQYF. The CDR3 DNA follows: TGTGCCAGCAGTCGACCGCACCCGGGGTCTAGCGGGAGAGAATACGAGCAGTACTTC.

The chain employs TRBV27 and TRBJ2-4, with no clear D. The CDR3 totals 11 residues. The ends were cut back, 8 bases at V and 5 bases at J, with 7 bases in the middle. CDR1 MNHEY and CDR2 SMNVEV come from the germline V gene (reference sequence). The CDR3 sequence is CASLGENIQYF. The DNA of the CDR3 is TGTGCCAGCCTTGGGGAAAACATTCAGTACTTC.

This clone was seen once. The same CDR3 can be traced to other DNA sequences in this sample. The chain employs TRBV9 and TRBJ1-1; weak D call: TRBD1 (5 bases). Germline CDR1 is SGDLS and CDR2 is YYNGEE. Deletions cut 3 bases from V and 5 bases from J, with 8 bases between. CDR3 length equals 12 residues. The CDR3 DNA sequence: TGTGCCAGCAGCGACGGGGGAACTGAAGCTTTCTTT. Translating gives CASSDGGTEAFF.

The chain has TRBV7-9 and TRBJ2-1, with 9 bases that match TRBD2. The ends lost 1 base at V and 7 bases at J; junction bases unmatched: 11. CDR1 and CDR2 (germline): SEHNR, FQNEAQ (reference sequence). The CDR3 covers 17 residues. CDR3 amino acids: CASSLGGAGGPGNEQFF. CDR3 nucleotide sequence: TGTGCCAGCAGCTTAGGTGGGGCGGGAGGGCCAGGTAATGAGCAGTTCTTC.

DNA for the CDR3: TGTGCCACCAATCCTAGCGGAGAGTACAATGAGCAGTTCTTC. As protein: CATNPSGEYNEQFF. This chain links TRBV10-3 with TRBJ2-1; 7 bases are shared with TRBD2. Germline CDR1 is ENHRY and CDR2 is SYGVKD. The J segment lost 4 bases and the V segment lost 10 bases, leaving 10 bases of the junction unmatched. CDR3 size: 14 residues.

The rearrangement uses TRBV10-3 and TRBJ2-3, with TRBD2 identical over 8 bases. With 6 bases clipped from V and 4 bases from J, the junction kept 3 bases outside the gene matches. From germline, CDR1 is ENHRY and CDR2 SYGVKD. CDR3 length: 13 amino acids. CDR3 nucleotide sequence: TGTGCCATCAGCCTAGCGGGCTCAGATACGCAGTATTTT. Translation gives CAISLAGSDTQYF.

The chain links TRBV7-2 to TRBJ2-7; 12 nucleotides match TRBD1. CDR1 and CDR2 from the germline V gene are SGHTA and FQGNSA. V was clipped by 1 base and J by 3 bases; unmatched bases: 4. The CDR3 covers 16 residues. CDR3 DNA: TGTGCCAGCAGCTTAGAAGGGACAGGGGGCTTCTACGAGCAGTACTTC. Amino acids: CASSLEGTGGFYEQYF. Together with reference TRBV7-2 and TRBJ2-7, the CDR3 gives the full variable domain: GAGVSQSPSNKVTEKGKDVELRCDPISGHTALYWYRQSLGQGLEFLIYFQGNSAPDKSGLPSDRFSAERTGGSVSTLTIQRTQQEDSAVYLCASSLEGTGGFYEQYFGPGTRLTVT.

The V and J genes are TRBV14 and TRBJ2-1; D is unclear. CDR1 is SGHDN and CDR2 is FVKESK in the germline V gene. The V end was cut by 0 bases, the J end by 7 bases, with 22 bases between. This CDR3 region has 18 residues. In nucleotides, the CDR3 is TGTGCCAGCAGCCAAGAGTCGGCGATACTTTCATGGGCAAATGAGCAGTTCTTC. Translating gives CASSQESAILSWANEQFF.

The chain employs TRBV5-1 and TRBJ2-7, with TRBD1 identical over 8 bases. CDR3 length equals 16 residues. After removal of 4 bases from V and 5 bases from J, the junction contained 14 bases not matched to a gene. Germline V lookup: CDR1 SGHRS, CDR2 YFSETQ. The CDR3 DNA follows: TGCGCCAGCAGCGCCAGACAGGGGACTCATGGGGACGAGCAGTACTTC. It specifies CASSARQGTHGDEQYF.

A word on this clone: The sample has other DNA sequences that encode this CDR3 too. The chain joins TRBV5-1 to TRBJ2-7; D is undetermined. V lost 1 base to trimming and J lost 5 bases, with 7 bases between them. This CDR3 has 12 residues. Germline V lookup: CDR1 SGHRS, CDR2 YFSETQ. CDR3 amino acids: CASSLSGNEQYF. CDR3 DNA sequence: TGCGCCAGCAGCTTGAGTGGGAACGAGCAGTACTTC.

The chain employs TRBV21-1 and TRBJ1-5; the table's D call of TRBD1 was not tested on the DNA. TRBV21-1 is flagged as a pseudogene. The CDR3 spans 21 residues. The CDR3 here is CASSKRTQGQGPTNSNQPQHF. The CDR3 DNA reads TGTGCCAGCAGCAAGAGGACACAGGGACAGGGTCCCACAAATAGCAATCAGCCCCAGCATTTT.

This clone was seen just once. The sample holds other DNA sequences that translate to the same CDR3. The chain combines TRBV27 with TRBJ2-7; D may be TRBD1 (5 bases). V dropped 5 bases and J dropped 2 bases, with 10 bases sitting between them. The CDR3 has 13 residues. Germline-derived CDR1 and CDR2 are MNHEY and SMNVEV (reference sequence). The CDR3 sequence: CASSLDSTYEQYF. The CDR3 DNA is TGTGCCAGCAGTCTAGACAGTACCTACGAGCAGTACTTC.

This rearrangement joins TRBV2 to TRBJ2-1, with unresolved D. CDR3 length: 16 residues. Trimming stripped 6 bases from V and 5 bases from J, with 20 bases between. Germline V gene lookup returns CDR1 SNHLY and CDR2 FYNNEI. CDR3 nucleotides: TGTGCCAGCAGATCGGTACGCCCCCGCATACACAATGAGCAGTTCTTC. Translating gives CASRSVRPRIHNEQFF.

V is TRBV5-4 and J is TRBJ1-2, with TRBD1 identical over 7 bases. In germline, CDR1 is SGHNT, CDR2 YYREEE (reference sequence). J lost 8 bases, V lost 0 bases, and 1 base had no gene match. The CDR3 consists of 12 residues. The DNA of the CDR3 is TGTGCCAGCAGCTTGGACAGGGGCGGCTACACCTTC. As protein: CASSLDRGGYTF.

This chain uses TRBV19 with TRBJ1-6; D not resolved. The V end was cut by 4 bases, the J end by 4 bases, with 14 bases between. The CDR3 is 16 residues long. Per the germline V gene, CDR1 is LNHDA and CDR2 is SQIVND (reference sequence). The CDR3 here is CASSNRAEDYNSPLHF. CDR3 nucleotide sequence: TGTGCCAGTAGTAACCGGGCCGAAGATTATAATTCACCCCTCCACTTT.

The chain combines TRBV6-6 with TRBJ2-7, with D perhaps TRBD2 (6 bases). The CDR3 consists of 16 residues. Germline V gives CDR1 MNHNY, CDR2 SVGAGI (reference sequence). The germline V and J ends were trimmed by 0 bases and 2 bases, with 14 bases remaining between them. CDR3 nucleotide sequence: TGTGCCAGCAGTTACTCGGTGGTAGCGGATACCTACGAGCAGTACTTC. It encodes CASSYSVVADTYEQYF.

The rearrangement links TRBV5-6 to TRBJ2-7; the D gene is possibly TRBD2 (6 bases). The ends were cut back, 0 bases at V and 1 base at J, with 14 bases in the middle. The CDR3 contains 16 residues. Germline CDR1 reads SGHDT; CDR2 reads YYEEEE. CDR3 in DNA: TGTGCCAGCAGCTTGGTCGGCGGGGAGAGATCCTACGAGCAGTACTTC. Translating gives CASSLVGGERSYEQYF. The variable domain in full, completed from reference TRBV5-6 and TRBJ2-7, reads DAGVTQSPTHLIKTRGQQVTLRCSPKSGHDTVSWYQQALGQGPQFIFQYYEEEERQRGNFPDRFSGHQFPNYSSELNVNALLLGDSALYLCASSLVGGERSYEQYFGPGTRLTVT.

In DNA form, the CDR3 reads TGTGCCAGCAGCCTCGGACTAATCGGGGGAGACAATGAGCAGTTCTTC. It is translated as CASSLGLIGGDNEQFF. The rearrangement joins TRBV7-8 to TRBJ2-1; the D gene is possibly TRBD2 (6 bases). Germline V gives CDR1 SGHVS, CDR2 FQNEAQ. The V and J ends lost 5 bases and 5 bases respectively, with 19 bases between them. There are 16 residues in the CDR3.

The gene calls are TRBV6-5 and TRBJ2-3; D tentatively reads TRBD1 or TRBD2 (5 bases each). The CDR3 is 15 residues long. CDR1 is MNHEY, CDR2 SVGAGI, per germline. Deletions cut 6 bases from V and 0 bases from J, with 13 bases between. The CDR3: CASRALWDSTDTQYF. The CDR3 region has the DNA TGTGCCAGCAGGGCACTTTGGGACAGCACAGATACGCAGTATTTT.

The CDR3 nucleotides are TGCGCCAGCAGCCCTTCGACAGGATTCGAGCAGTACTTC. Its protein product is CASSPSTGFEQYF. The V gene is TRBV4-1, the J gene TRBJ2-7; D may be TRBD1 (6 bases). CDR1 MGHRA and CDR2 YSYEKL come from the germline V gene. V was shortened by 4 bases and J by 6 bases, with 13 bases between the two germline ends. CDR3 length equals 13 residues.